The 28 T cell receptor beta chains listed next were all sequenced from one sample in a study of blood T cell repertoires in COVID-19. This table comes from immunoSEQ multiplex PCR, and its TCRdb copy is limited to in-frame clones, with some not included. The table shows about 180,000 clones, with roughly four fifths occurring only once. Sequenced material: peripheral blood. These receptor sequences come from a woman in her seventies with COVID-19, enrolled during active disease.

This clone was observed a few times. The chain is built from TRBV12-3 or TRBV12-4 and TRBJ1-2; maybe TRBD1 (5 bases). V was trimmed by 2 bases and J by 11 bases, leaving 12 bases between them. The CDR3 runs to 12 residues. CDR3: CASSLIRGVYTF. In DNA, the CDR3 is TGTGCCAGCAGTTTAATTCGGGGGGTTTACACCTTC.

This rearrangement joins TRBV27 to TRBJ2-2; 8 nucleotides align to TRBD2. The CDR3 runs 16 residues. Per germline, CDR1 MNHEY and CDR2 SMNVEV (reference sequence). Trimming at V came to 7 bases and at J to 10 bases, leaving 17 bases not matched to a gene. The CDR3 spells CASTNVGTSRLSELFF. The CDR3 DNA follows: TGTGCCAGCACAAATGTCGGGACTAGTCGATTGTCGGAGCTGTTTTTT.

The chain employs TRBV15 and TRBJ2-1; D might be TRBD2 (6 bases). Germline V gene lookup returns CDR1 LNHNV and CDR2 YYDKDF (reference sequence). V was cut by 3 bases and J by 4 bases, with 13 bases left in between. This CDR3 has 15 residues. This CDR3 is CATSRARGQYNEQFF. The CDR3 coding sequence is TGTGCCACCAGCAGGGCGCGGGGCCAGTACAATGAGCAGTTCTTC. The complete variable domain, with remaining parts taken from reference TRBV15 and TRBJ2-1, reads DAMVIQNPRYQVTQFGKPVTLSCSQTLNHNVMYWYQQKSSQAPKLLFHYYDKDFNNEADTPDNFQSRRPNTSFCFLDIRSPGLGDTAMYLCATSRARGQYNEQFFGPGTRLTVL.

The genes are TRBV11-3 and TRBJ2-7, with 8 nucleotides matching TRBD1. Losses at the gene ends were 3 bases for V and 3 bases for J; bases not matched to a gene: 7. This CDR3 has 15 residues. Per germline, CDR1 SGHNT and CDR2 YENEEA. CDR3 bases: TGTGCCAGCAGCTTTTCCGGGACAGGCGGCTACGAGCAGTACTTC. This encodes CASSFSGTGGYEQYF.

J is TRBJ1-1 and V is TRBV28; D unresolved. The CDR3 has 12 residues. Trimming took 3 bases from V and 5 from J, leaving 7 bases between them. Looked up from germline, CDR1 is MDHEN and CDR2 is SYDVKM. The CDR3 DNA reads TGTGCCAGCAGTTTGAGAGAGACTGAAGCTTTCTTT. Translated, it gives CASSLRETEAFF.

The J gene is TRBJ1-3, the V gene TRBV30; D is unclear. CDR1 is GTSNPN, CDR2 SVGIG, per germline (reference sequence). The CDR3 is made up of 12 amino acids. Trimming removed 7 bases at V and 1 base at J, with 8 bases between. The CDR3 bases are TGTGCCTCACAGTTTTCTGGAAACACCATATATTTT. As protein: CASQFSGNTIYF.

The sample holds one count of this clone. CDR3 sequence reads: CASSFGDRGRGKNIQYF. CDR3 DNA sequence: TGTGCCAGCAGCTTTGGAGACAGGGGGCGAGGCAAAAACATTCAGTACTTC. The J gene is TRBJ2-4, the V gene TRBV7-8; TRBD1 agrees at 10 bases. CDR1 is SGHVS and CDR2 is FQNEAQ in the germline V gene. There are 17 residues in the CDR3. With V trimmed by 3 bases and J by 3 bases, 8 bases remained unmatched.

The CDR3 DNA is TGTGCCAGCACCTTGAGCGTTTCGGGGGCAGATACGCAGTATTTT. This translates into CASTLSVSGADTQYF. The rearrangement links TRBV28 to TRBJ2-3, with D possibly TRBD2 on 6 matching bases. There are 15 residues in the CDR3. Trimming pared 7 bases from V and 4 bases from J, leaving 18 bases between. CDR1 and CDR2 (germline): MDHEN, SYDVKM.

V is TRBV4-3 and J is TRBJ2-7; tentatively, D is TRBD1 (6 bases). Germline V lookup: CDR1 LGHNA, CDR2 YSLEER. The CDR3 has 15 amino acids. V dropped 0 bases and J dropped 3 bases, with 12 bases sitting between them. Here the CDR3 reads CASSQEAGAYYEQYF. CDR3 sequence (DNA): TGCGCCAGCAGCCAAGAGGCAGGGGCTTACTACGAGCAGTACTTC.

This chain joins TRBV29-1 and TRBJ1-2, with 8 nucleotides matching TRBD1. The CDR3 contains 14 residues. Trimming at V came to 5 bases and at J to 2 bases, leaving 7 bases not matched to a gene. CDR1 is SQVTM, CDR2 ANQGSEA, per germline. The CDR3 DNA is TGCAGCGTTACGCCAGGGGGCCGGAACTATGGCTACACCTTC. Amino acid sequence: CSVTPGGRNYGYTF.

The rearrangement joins TRBV28 to TRBJ2-5, with D perhaps matching TRBD1 (6 bases). The V and J ends lost 6 bases and 5 bases respectively, with 10 bases between them. The CDR3 runs to 12 residues. Germline assignment: CDR1 MDHEN and CDR2 SYDVKM. The CDR3 DNA reads as TGTGCCAGCAGCGATACAGGGGAGACCCAGTACTTC. It yields the protein CASSDTGETQYF.

V and J are TRBV11-2 and TRBJ2-7; TRBD2 matches at 8 bases. V was clipped by 3 bases and J by 3 bases; unmatched bases: 7. The CDR3 sequence is 15 residues long. Looked up from germline, CDR1 is SGHAT and CDR2 is FQNNGV. CDR3 protein: CASSFAGTRGYEQYF. DNA of the CDR3: TGTGCCAGCAGCTTCGCCGGGACTAGAGGCTACGAGCAGTACTTC.

This chain joins TRBV28 and TRBJ1-2, with a weak D call TRBD1 (5 bases). This CDR3 comprises 10 residues. V lost 10 bases and J 6 bases, leaving 9 bases between the germline ends. Germline values: CDR1 MDHEN, CDR2 SYDVKM. The CDR3 sequence: CATGRDGYTF. The DNA of the CDR3 is TGTGCCACGGGCAGGGATGGCTACACCTTC.

This chain links TRBV28 with TRBJ2-5, with D perhaps TRBD2 (5 bases). This CDR3 contains 15 residues. V lost 5 bases and J 2 bases, leaving 15 bases between the germline ends. Germline V lookup: CDR1 MDHEN, CDR2 SYDVKM. DNA of the CDR3: TGTGCCAGCAGTCTTTTAGGGAGTCTACAAGAGACCCAGTACTTC. Its translation: CASSLLGSLQETQYF. Full variable domain (outside the CDR3, taken from reference TRBV28 and TRBJ2-5): DVKVTQSSRYLVKRTGEKVFLECVQDMDHENMFWYRQDPGLGLRLIYFSYDVKMKEKGDIPEGYSVSREKKERFSLILESASTNQTSMYLCASSLLGSLQETQYFGPGTRLLVL.

The chain joins TRBV7-3 to TRBJ2-1; possibly TRBD1 for D (6 bases). The CDR3 sequence is 14 residues long. V lost 2 bases and J lost 11, with 16 bases in between. The germline CDR1 and CDR2 sequences are SGHTA and FQGTGA. The DNA of the CDR3 is TGTGCCAGCAGCTTAGTGGGACAAAGTGAAAAGCAGTTCTTC. As protein: CASSLVGQSEKQFF.

This rearrangement joins TRBV2 to TRBJ1-5, with TRBD1 matching 7 bases. V was pared by 6 bases and J by 2 bases, with 7 bases of the junction left unmatched. The CDR3 is 15 amino acids. The germline V gene has CDR1 SNHLY and CDR2 FYNNEI. This CDR3 is CASRAGTAGNQPQHF. Here the CDR3 DNA reads TGTGCCAGCAGGGCCGGGACAGCGGGCAATCAGCCCCAGCATTTT. The complete variable domain, with remaining parts taken from reference TRBV2 and TRBJ1-5, reads EPEVTQTPSHQVTQMGQEVILRCVPISNHLYFYWYRQILGQKVEFLVSFYNNEISEKSEIFDDQFSVERPDGSNFTLKIRSTKLEDSAMYFCASRAGTAGNQPQHFGDGTRLSIL.

At least ten counts were recorded for this clone. The rearrangement uses TRBV10-3 and TRBJ2-1; TRBD2 matches 8 bases. The length of the CDR3 is 16 residues. The V segment lost 0 bases and the J segment 0 bases; nucleotides outside the gene matches: 1. The germline V gene has CDR1 ENHRY and CDR2 SYGVKD. The CDR3 DNA is TGTGCCATCAGTGAGTCGGCGGGAGGCTCCTACAATGAGCAGTTCTTC. It codes for CAISESAGGSYNEQFF.

CDR3 DNA: TGTGCCAGCAGTCCAAACCCGGGACAGGGGGCGTCGGGAAACACCATATATTTT. This codes for CASSPNPGQGASGNTIYF. The genes are TRBV6-6 and TRBJ1-3, with TRBD1 matching 12 bases. With V trimmed by 5 bases and J by 4 bases, 12 bases remained unmatched. The CDR3 is 18 residues long. Germline values: CDR1 MNHNY, CDR2 SVGAGI (reference sequence).

This clone was observed a single time. Other DNA sequences in this specimen translate into the identical CDR3. This rearrangement joins TRBV5-1 to TRBJ2-1, with TRBD2 matching 10 bases. The CDR3 has 15 amino acids. V trimming: 0 bases; J trimming: 9 bases; junction bases outside the gene matches: 6. Per the germline V gene, CDR1 is SGHRS and CDR2 is YFSETQ. The CDR3 DNA reads TGCGCCAGCAGCTTGGTGCTAGCGGGAGAGGGTGAGCAGTTCTTC. Protein product: CASSLVLAGEGEQFF. Supplemented by reference TRBV5-1 and TRBJ2-1, the full variable domain reads KAGVTQTPRYLIKTRGQQVTLSCSPISGHRSVSWYQQTPGQGLQFLFEYFSETQRNKGNFPGRFSGRQFSNSRSEMNVSTLELGDSALYLCASSLVLAGEGEQFFGPGTRLTVL.

The table lists this clone with many counts. The gene calls are TRBV28 and TRBJ1-1, with 7 bases fitting TRBD1. Trimming took 6 bases from V and 3 from J; bases not matched to a gene: 13. In germline, CDR1 is MDHEN, CDR2 SYDVKM. The CDR3 is made up of 16 amino acids. The CDR3 DNA follows: TGTGCCAGCAGCCCCCCACAGGGGTTCGGGGACACTGAAGCTTTCTTT. Protein product: CASSPPQGFGDTEAFF.

V usage is TRBV2 and J usage is TRBJ2-1, with a possible D match to TRBD2 (6 bases). V was shortened by 7 bases and J by 0 bases, with 13 bases between the two germline ends. Per the germline V gene, CDR1 is SNHLY and CDR2 is FYNNEI. The CDR3 has 15 residues. The CDR3 nucleotides are TGTGCCAGCAACGCAGCGGGTGGCTCCTACAATGAGCAGTTCTTC. Its translation is CASNAAGGSYNEQFF.

This clone has only one observation. This chain joins TRBV28 and TRBJ1-2; 11 positions match TRBD1. J lost 3 bases, V lost 4 bases, and 4 bases had no gene match. Germline-derived CDR1 and CDR2 are MDHEN and SYDVKM. The CDR3 has 15 amino acids. The CDR3, as DNA: TGTGCCAGCAGTTACAGGACAGGGGGCGACTATGGCTACACCTTC. Translation gives CASSYRTGGDYGYTF.

V usage is TRBV28 and J usage is TRBJ1-2, with 7 bases lining up with TRBD1. Per the germline V gene, CDR1 is MDHEN and CDR2 is SYDVKM. V lost 5 bases and J lost 7; bases outside the gene matches: 16. There are 16 residues in the CDR3. Written as DNA, the CDR3 is TGTGCCAGCAGTACCTTACGGACAGGATTATCCTCTGGCTACACCTTC. This encodes CASSTLRTGLSSGYTF.

The rearrangement links TRBV21-1 to TRBJ1-4; TRBD1 was called by the table and not checked on the DNA. TRBV21-1 has pseudogene status. CDR3 length equals 15 residues. The DNA of the CDR3 is TGTGCCAGCAGCCCAGCCAGGGTAATGGATGAAAAACTGTTTTTT. Translation gives CASSPARVMDEKLFF.

The chain links TRBV14 to TRBJ2-1, with D possibly matching TRBD2 (7 bases). V was pared by 4 bases and J by 8 bases, with 18 bases between. CDR1 and CDR2 (germline): SGHDN, FVKESK. The CDR3 has 15 amino acids. CDR3 bases: TGTGCCAGCAGCCTCCGCCCAGGGGAGGGTTATGAGCAGTTCTTC. It yields the protein CASSLRPGEGYEQFF.

The rearrangement joins TRBV27 to TRBJ1-1; D unclear. The germline gives CDR1 MNHEY, CDR2 SMNVEV (reference sequence). The CDR3 runs to 13 residues. Between the trimmed V and J ends, which lost 6 bases and 3 bases, there was a span of 11 bases. CDR3 DNA: TGTGCCAGCAGGGTCCGAGTTGACACTGAAGCTTTCTTT. It yields the protein CASRVRVDTEAFF.

The chain links TRBV10-3 to TRBJ2-5; D perhaps matches TRBD1 (6 bases). From germline, CDR1 is ENHRY and CDR2 SYGVKD. This CDR3 is 14 amino acids long. V was clipped by 10 bases and J by 2 bases, with 17 bases between them. CDR3 sequence (DNA): TGTGCCACCGCCGCGGACAGAGATCAAGAGACCCAGTACTTC. Its translation: CATAADRDQETQYF.

The chain is built from TRBV5-1 and TRBJ2-6, with a possible D match to TRBD2 (5 bases). Germline V gene sequence: CDR1 SGHRS, CDR2 YFSETQ. The length of the CDR3 is 13 residues. V was trimmed by 4 bases and J by 4 bases, leaving 6 bases between them. CDR3 protein: CASSPGGANVLTF. CDR3 DNA: TGCGCCAGCAGCCCGGGGGGGGCCAACGTCCTGACTTTC.